Below, 27 T cell receptor beta chains from the same sample are listed, as sequenced in a study of CD8 T cells in ankylosing spondylitis. One entry per CDR3 protein results from TCRdb running MiXCR on the 5' RACE reads. The table shows around 180,000 distinct CDR3 sequences, with around a sixth occurring only once. The sequencing sample was made of blood, either unsorted or a sorted T cell fraction (not recorded which). The receptors derive from a male donor between 5 and 29 years old with ankylosing spondylitis or in good health (not recorded which).

This clonotype has ten or more counts. The rearrangement uses TRBV20-1 and TRBJ1-5; possibly TRBD1 for D (6 bases). This CDR3 has 15 amino acids. V dropped 0 bases and J dropped 3 bases, with 12 bases sitting between them. Germline CDR1 and CDR2: DFQATT and SNEGSKA (reference sequence). DNA of the CDR3: TGCAGTGCTAGAGATCTGGGGGGCGACAATCAGCCCCAGCATTTT. Amino acids: CSARDLGGDNQPQHF.

The genes are TRBV29-1 and TRBJ2-7; D possibly corresponds to TRBD1 (6 bases). CDR1 and CDR2 (germline): SQVTM, ANQGSEA. The CDR3 has 11 residues. The V end was cut by 5 bases, the J end by 3 bases, with 8 bases between. In nucleotides, the CDR3 is TGCAGCGTTATCAGGGGCTACGAGCAGTACTTC. Protein: CSVIRGYEQYF.

This clonotype was recorded many times. The chain links TRBV20-1 to TRBJ2-1; 12 nucleotides align to TRBD2. The length of the CDR3 is 14 residues. Per germline, CDR1 DFQATT and CDR2 SNEGSKA (reference sequence). Unmatched junction bases numbered 5, after V lost 5 bases and J lost 6 bases. The DNA of the CDR3 is TGCAGTGCTCATACTAGCGGGAGGTTCAATGAGCAGTTCTTC. Translating it yields CSAHTSGRFNEQFF.

This clonotype was recorded many times. The V call is TRBV27, the J call TRBJ2-3, with D perhaps matching TRBD1 or TRBD2 (5 bases each). Germline values: CDR1 MNHEY, CDR2 SMNVEV (reference sequence). V shed 6 bases and J shed 0 bases, with 10 bases lying between them. CDR3 size: 14 residues. The CDR3, as DNA: TGTGCCAGCAGGCCGGGACGGAGCACAGATACGCAGTATTTT. Protein: CASRPGRSTDTQYF.

This rearrangement joins TRBV29-1 to TRBJ2-1; D may be TRBD2 (5 bases). The CDR3 runs to 14 residues. CDR1 is SQVTM, CDR2 ANQGSEA, per germline. The ends were cut back, 0 bases at V and 10 bases at J, with 16 bases in the middle. CDR3: CSVEDLTEGREQFF. Here the CDR3 DNA reads TGCAGCGTTGAAGACCTTACCGAGGGCCGAGAGCAGTTCTTC.

This rearrangement joins TRBV29-1 to TRBJ2-1, with 10 bases aligning to TRBD2. The V and J ends lost 4 bases and 9 bases, in that order; junction bases with no gene match: 9. Germline assignment: CDR1 SQVTM and CDR2 ANQGSEA. The CDR3 sequence is 14 residues long. The CDR3 DNA reads as TGCAGCGTTGTAGGACTAGCGGTGAATTCTGAGCAGTTCTTC. Encoded protein: CSVVGLAVNSEQFF.

The sample holds many counts of this clonotype. The rearrangement uses TRBV9 and TRBJ2-1, with 8 nucleotides matching TRBD1. From germline, CDR1 is SGDLS and CDR2 YYNGEE. The CDR3 contains 15 residues. Trimming at V came to 4 bases and at J to 6 bases, leaving 9 bases not matched to a gene. The CDR3 region has the DNA TGTGCCAGCAGCCCCCTTGGACAGGGAGGCAATGAGCAGTTCTTC. It encodes CASSPLGQGGNEQFF.

V and J are TRBV2 and TRBJ2-3, with a tentative D call TRBD2 (6 bases). V lost 5 bases and J 4 bases, leaving 16 bases between the germline ends. This CDR3 has 15 amino acids. The V gene's germline CDR1 is SNHLY and CDR2 FYNNEI. The CDR3 coding sequence is TGTGCCAGCAGTCCCGGGACTTTGATCCCAGATACGCAGTATTTT. Translated: CASSPGTLIPDTQYF.

This clonotype was recorded at least ten times. The chain links TRBV19 to TRBJ2-2, with a tentative D call TRBD2 (6 bases). In germline, CDR1 is LNHDA, CDR2 SQIVND (reference sequence). The length of the CDR3 is 16 residues. Between the trimmed V and J ends, which lost 8 bases and 4 bases, there was a span of 20 bases. The CDR3 sequence: CASLALSGGITGELFF. CDR3 nucleotide sequence: TGTGCCAGTTTGGCCCTTAGCGGTGGCATCACCGGGGAGCTGTTTTTT.

This chain connects TRBV7-6 to TRBJ2-1, with 14 bases identical to TRBD2. Germline CDR1 is SGHVS and CDR2 is FNYEAQ. Unmatched junction bases numbered 10, after V lost 2 bases and J lost 7 bases. The length of the CDR3 is 18 residues. This chain's CDR3 is CASSLHRLAGGPLNEQFF. As DNA, the CDR3 is TGTGCCAGCAGCTTACACCGACTAGCGGGAGGGCCTTTGAATGAGCAGTTCTTC.

The table lists this clonotype with many counts. The chain combines TRBV6-6 with TRBJ2-1, with a tentative D call TRBD2 (6 bases). The V end was cut by 0 bases, the J end by 0 bases, with 12 bases between. This CDR3 is built from 17 residues. Germline CDR1 and CDR2: MNHNY and SVGAGI (reference sequence). The CDR3 DNA sequence: TGTGCCAGCAGTTACTCGCTAGCGCCGAGCTCCTACAATGAGCAGTTCTTC. Protein: CASSYSLAPSSYNEQFF.

The CDR3 sequence is CASSAGQGNTGELFF. CDR3 nucleotides: TGTGCCAGCAGCGCCGGACAGGGGAACACCGGGGAGCTGTTTTTT. The chain uses TRBV11-2 and TRBJ2-2; 8 bases agree with TRBD1. J was trimmed by 1 base and V by 5 bases; bases with no gene match: 3. The germline V gene has CDR1 SGHAT and CDR2 FQNNGV. The CDR3 loop spans 15 amino acids.

This clonotype was seen repeatedly, ten times or more. The rearrangement links TRBV20-1 to TRBJ2-5, with 7 bases aligning to TRBD1. Losses at the gene ends were 6 bases for V and 0 bases for J; bases not matched to a gene: 10. The CDR3 loop spans 15 amino acids. Germline-derived CDR1 and CDR2 are DFQATT and SNEGSKA (reference sequence). For the CDR3, the DNA is TGCAGTGCCGAAGACAGGGAGCTGTACCAAGAGACCCAGTACTTC. Translated, it gives CSAEDRELYQETQYF.

There are many counts of this clonotype. The chain couples TRBV5-5 to TRBJ2-4; D might be TRBD2 (5 bases). The CDR3 is made up of 14 amino acids. Germline V CDR1 and CDR2: SGHKS, YYEKEE (reference sequence). The ends were cut back, 6 bases at V and 2 bases at J, with 12 bases in the middle. CDR3 in amino acids: CASNSRESKNIQYF. The CDR3 DNA is TGTGCCAGCAACTCGAGGGAATCCAAAAACATTCAGTACTTC.

This clonotype was detected ten times or more. The chain is built from TRBV14 and TRBJ2-5; D not resolved. The CDR3 sequence is 11 residues long. Trimming removed 6 bases at V and 7 bases at J, with 9 bases between. Germline V gene lookup returns CDR1 SGHDN and CDR2 FVKESK. DNA for the CDR3: TGTGCCAGCAGGGCAAGAGGGACCCAGTACTTC. Translated, it gives CASRARGTQYF.

This clonotype showed up many times. This chain connects TRBV5-1 to TRBJ2-5, with a tentative D call TRBD2 (5 bases). CDR1 is SGHRS, CDR2 YFSETQ, per germline. The length of the CDR3 is 15 residues. V gave up 0 bases and J gave up 4 bases, with 13 bases separating them. The CDR3 region has the DNA TGCGCCAGCAGCTTGGGGGGAGTTGGAGGAGAGACCCAGTACTTC. Its translation is CASSLGGVGGETQYF.

This clonotype was counted at least ten times. The chain employs TRBV13 and TRBJ2-3; 9 bases map to TRBD1. Germline V gives CDR1 PRHDT, CDR2 FYEKMQ (reference sequence). The V gene end was trimmed by 2 bases and the J gene end by 2 bases; junction bases not matched to a gene: 8. This CDR3 is built from 17 residues. In nucleotides, the CDR3 is TGTGCCAGCAGCTTACCCCCTCGGGACAGGGCCACAGATACGCAGTATTTT. This codes for CASSLPPRDRATDTQYF.

This clonotype showed up many times. This chain uses TRBV20-1 with TRBJ2-4, with 8 bases matching TRBD1. After removal of 6 bases from V and 1 base from J, the junction contained 5 bases not matched to a gene. The CDR3 is 14 amino acids. The V gene's germline CDR1 is DFQATT and CDR2 SNEGSKA (reference sequence). The CDR3, as DNA: TGCAGTGCCGGACAGGGTGACGCCAAAAACATTCAGTACTTC. Translation: CSAGQGDAKNIQYF.

This clonotype was recorded at least ten times. This sequence joins TRBV7-9 and TRBJ1-2; maybe TRBD1 (5 bases). The germline gives CDR1 SEHNR, CDR2 FQNEAQ (reference sequence). The CDR3 has 13 residues. Deletions cut 3 bases from V and 8 bases from J, with 13 bases between. Here the CDR3 DNA reads TGTGCCAGCAGCTTGTCCAGGGTTGGAGGCTACACCTTC. It translates to CASSLSRVGGYTF.

The rearrangement links TRBV6-5 to TRBJ1-5; D is undetermined. The germline gives CDR1 MNHEY, CDR2 SVGAGI. The CDR3 loop spans 13 amino acids. The V gene lost 2 bases and the J gene lost 5 bases, with 7 bases spanning the gap. In DNA, the CDR3 is TGTGCCAGCAGTTACCAATCCGATCAGCCCCAGCATTTT. Protein: CASSYQSDQPQHF.

This clonotype came up many times. This sequence joins TRBV10-3 and TRBJ2-2; no clear D. CDR1 is ENHRY and CDR2 is SYGVKD in the germline V gene. The CDR3 length is 12 residues. V was shortened by 7 bases and J by 2 bases, with 5 bases between the two germline ends. CDR3 in amino acids: CAINGNTGELFF. DNA of the CDR3: TGTGCCATCAACGGCAACACCGGGGAGCTGTTTTTT.

This clonotype has a count of ten or more. The chain couples TRBV12-3 or TRBV12-4 to TRBJ2-6, with D maybe TRBD1 (5 bases). The V end was cut by 7 bases, the J end by 1 base, with 17 bases between. The CDR3 is made up of 17 amino acids. The CDR3 protein is CASTLTRQKSGANVLTF. CDR3 DNA: TGTGCCAGCACCCTCACCCGACAGAAGTCTGGGGCCAACGTCCTGACTTTC.

This clonotype was seen ten or more times. This rearrangement joins TRBV7-3 to TRBJ1-6, with D unresolved. Germline V lookup: CDR1 SGHTA, CDR2 FQGTGA. The CDR3 totals 13 residues. Trimming pared 5 bases from V and 9 bases from J, leaving 11 bases between. The CDR3 DNA follows: TGTGCCAGCAGCCTAGGCGGGAGTTCACCCCTCCACTTT. This codes for CASSLGGSSPLHF.

This clonotype has at least ten counts. V and J are TRBV9 and TRBJ2-1; perhaps TRBD2 as D (5 bases). Germline V CDR1 and CDR2: SGDLS, YYNGEE. CDR3 length: 14 residues. The V gene lost 0 bases and the J gene lost 9 bases, with 13 bases spanning the gap. The CDR3 sequence: CASSVVREHGEQFF. The CDR3 coding sequence is TGTGCCAGCAGCGTAGTGAGGGAGCACGGTGAGCAGTTCTTC.

In this sample, this clonotype turned up many times. The chain uses TRBV6-1 and TRBJ1-4, with D tentatively TRBD1 (6 bases). V was cut by 3 bases and J by 8 bases, with 19 bases left in between. The CDR3 covers 16 residues. The germline CDR1 and CDR2 sequences are MNHNS and SASEGT. CDR3 residues: CASSDGQPSIMEKLFF. In DNA form, the CDR3 reads TGTGCCAGCAGTGACGGACAGCCATCGATAATGGAAAAACTGTTTTTT.

The table lists this clonotype with many counts. This rearrangement joins TRBV7-2 to TRBJ2-3, with 7 bases matching TRBD2. Germline CDR1 is SGHTA and CDR2 is FQGNSA. Unmatched junction bases numbered 6, after V lost 5 bases and J lost 1 base. The CDR3 consists of 15 residues. The CDR3 is CASSRGAGGTDTQYF. The CDR3 DNA is TGTGCCAGCAGCCGAGGGGCGGGAGGCACAGATACGCAGTATTTT. Complete variable domain (other parts from reference TRBV7-2 and TRBJ2-3): GAGVSQSPSNKVTEKGKDVELRCDPISGHTALYWYRQSLGQGLEFLIYFQGNSAPDKSGLPSDRFSAERTGGSVSTLTIQRTQQEDSAVYLCASSRGAGGTDTQYFGPGTRLTVL.

The chain joins TRBV6-2 or TRBV6-3 to TRBJ2-1; possibly TRBD1 for D (5 bases). This CDR3 is 15 amino acids long. V lost 2 bases and J 6 bases, leaving 14 bases between the germline ends. Germline V gene lookup returns CDR1 MNHEY and CDR2 SVGEGT. CDR3 coding DNA: TGTGCCAGCAGTTACGAGCAGGGTTGGGGCAATGAGCAGTTCTTC. Translating it yields CASSYEQGWGNEQFF.